This T cell receptor beta chain was retrieved from a study of T cells in Graves' hyperthyroidism and ophthalmopathy. General study points: Model output signaled ophthalmopathy a median roughly 6.5 months ahead of onset. Clonotypes that were expanded in thyroid above 0.001 mostly appeared in blood too.

TCR beta CDR3 region amplification was performed from RNA transcripts. The HTBI set primed first-round TCR CDR3 RT-PCR. TCRdb redid the calling of the multiplex PCR reads with MiXCR, one entry per CDR3 protein. This sample has about 480,000 distinct CDR3 sequences; under 15% occur once, and the top ten carry roughly 17%. Germline values: CDR1 KGHSH, CDR2 LQKENI. V lost 3 bases, J lost 2 bases, and 13 bases lay in between. This CDR3 is 15 amino acids long. This clonotype was recorded at least ten times. Its cognate antigen is unknown. The sequence came from a woman aged 18-29 years with Graves' hyperthyroidism. This chain links TRBV18 with TRBJ1-1; perhaps TRBD1 as D (5 bases). Input material: blood. This CDR3 is CASSPLTVANTEAFF. The DNA of the CDR3 is TGTGCCAGCTCACCCTTGACAGTTGCCAACACTGAAGCTTTCTTT.